This T cell receptor (beta chain) was captured in a study of blood T cell repertoires in COVID-19. CDR1 and CDR2 (germline): SGHAT, FQNNGV. V gave up 3 bases and J gave up 2 bases; unmatched junction bases: 10. CDR3 length: 16 residues. Clinical history reported by participants formed the basis on which cohorts were assigned. Sequencing was performed with immunoSEQ multiplex PCR; in TCRdb, only in-frame clones are kept and a portion is missing. The sample holds a few hundred thousand clones, around 82% seen once. This sequence was found in a middle-aged man who had recovered from COVID-19. The sample comprised PBMCs or T cells enriched from blood (not recorded which). The V gene is TRBV11-2, the J gene TRBJ2-7; 7 bases fit TRBD2. In DNA form, the CDR3 reads TGTGCCAGCAGCTTCCTTAGACTAGCTGGGGCCTACGAGCAGTACTTC. Translation gives CASSFLRLAGAYEQYF.